Below, 22 T cell receptor beta chains from the same sample are listed, as sequenced in a study of T cell responses to AZD1222 COVID-19 vaccine. The table came from immunoSEQ multiplex PCR; TCRdb's copy has only in-frame clones and leaves some out. The repertoire holds roughly 110,000 clones, 90% seen once, with roughly 8% in the top ten. The source was peripheral blood, collected 28 days after the second AZD1222 dose. All receptors come from an adult who received the AZD1222 COVID-19 vaccine.

The J gene is TRBJ2-5, the V gene TRBV7-9, with D perhaps given as TRBD1 or TRBD2 (6 bases each). Germline lookup yields CDR1 SEHNR and CDR2 FQNEAQ (reference sequence). This CDR3 has 15 residues. V lost 5 bases to trimming and J lost 2 bases, with 15 bases between them. The CDR3 region is CASSPRGLPQETQYF. The CDR3 bases are TGTGCCAGCAGCCCTCGGGGGCTTCCTCAAGAGACCCAGTACTTC.

V and J are TRBV6-2 or TRBV6-3 and TRBJ2-3; the match to TRBD2 covers 8 bases. Germline V gene data show CDR1 as MNHEY and CDR2 as SVGEGT. Trimming removed 4 bases from V and 6 bases from J; junction bases left unmatched: 9. The CDR3 totals 15 residues. The CDR3 region has the DNA TGTGCCAGCAGTTTGACGGGACTAGTTGCCGATACGCAGTATTTT. It is translated as CASSLTGLVADTQYF.

The V call is TRBV3-1 (or the pseudogene TRBV3-2), the J call TRBJ1-2; D unclear. CDR3 length equals 15 residues. Trimming stripped 5 bases from V and 0 bases from J, with 13 bases between. Germline CDR1 and CDR2: LGHDT and YNNKEL (reference sequence). CDR3 amino acids: CASSEGSVPNYGYTF. In DNA, the CDR3 is TGTGCCAGCAGCGAAGGTTCCGTCCCTAACTATGGCTACACCTTC.

The V call is TRBV7-2, the J call TRBJ1-2, with 8 positions matching TRBD1. The CDR3 spans 17 residues. Trimming removed 0 bases from V and 8 bases from J; junction bases left unmatched: 14. Germline V gene lookup returns CDR1 SGHTA and CDR2 FQGNSA. The CDR3 coding sequence is TGTGCCAGCAGCTTAGCTCAGGGACAGGTGCCTATTTTGGGCTACACCTTC. This encodes CASSLAQGQVPILGYTF.

The V gene is TRBV6-2 or TRBV6-3, the J gene TRBJ2-7, with D tentatively TRBD1 (6 bases). V was shortened by 6 bases and J by 3 bases, with 24 bases between the two germline ends. The germline CDR1 and CDR2 sequences are MNHEY and SVGEGT. This CDR3 comprises 17 residues. CDR3: CASSPFIRDIQSYEQYF. CDR3 DNA: TGTGCCAGCAGCCCATTCATCCGGGACATCCAGAGCTACGAGCAGTACTTC.

V gene TRBV7-2 combines with J gene TRBJ2-2; D tentatively reads TRBD1 or TRBD2 (5 bases each). V lost 2 bases and J 8 bases, leaving 15 bases between the germline ends. The CDR3 loop spans 15 amino acids. Germline CDR1 SGHTA, CDR2 FQGNSA. CDR3 coding DNA: TGTGCCAGCAGCTTAATGGCGCTGGGGGAAGGGGAGCTGTTTTTT. It yields the protein CASSLMALGEGELFF.

The chain has TRBV27 and TRBJ2-1; TRBD2 matches at 7 bases. CDR1 is MNHEY and CDR2 is SMNVEV in the germline V gene (reference sequence). The CDR3 spans 16 residues. The J segment lost 0 bases and the V segment lost 4 bases, leaving 6 bases of the junction unmatched. The CDR3 protein is CASSSPGGLSYNEQFF. The CDR3 nucleotides are TGTGCCAGCAGTTCCCCGGGGGGACTCTCCTACAATGAGCAGTTCTTC.

The chain links TRBV21-1 to TRBJ1-3. TRBV21-1 is classified as a pseudogene. The CDR3 runs to 16 residues. The CDR3 nucleotides are TGTGCCAGCAGCAAAGTGGGGGGGGCGAGTGGAAACACCATATATTTT. It translates to CASSKVGGASGNTIYF.

This clone came up once. The CDR3 loop reads CASSPVSGDYNEQFF. The DNA for the CDR3 is TGTGCCAGCAGCCCCGTAAGCGGGGACTACAATGAGCAGTTCTTC. V is TRBV5-8 and J is TRBJ2-1, with 7 bases that match TRBD2. The CDR3 has 15 amino acids. V trimming: 4 bases; J trimming: 3 bases; junction bases outside the gene matches: 7. Per the germline V gene, CDR1 is SGHTS and CDR2 is YDEGEE.

This chain joins TRBV11-2 and TRBJ1-2; possibly TRBD1 for D (5 bases). This CDR3 spans 15 amino acids. The germline V and J ends were trimmed by 2 bases and 0 bases, with 10 bases remaining between them. The germline V gene encodes CDR1 SGHAT and CDR2 FQNNGV. In nucleotides, the CDR3 is TGTGCCAGCAGCTTACAGGGTAGAGCTAACTATGGCTACACCTTC. It is translated as CASSLQGRANYGYTF. Variable domain in full (rest from reference TRBV11-2 and TRBJ1-2): EAGVAQSPRYKIIEKRQSVAFWCNPISGHATLYWYQQILGQGPKLLIQFQNNGVVDDSQLPKDRFSAERLKGVDSTLKIQPAKLEDSAVYLCASSLQGRANYGYTFGSGTRLTVV.

The chain couples TRBV14 to TRBJ2-7; D unclear. The V end was cut by 0 bases, the J end by 0 bases, with 6 bases between. The CDR3 length is 14 residues. Germline-derived CDR1 and CDR2 are SGHDN and FVKESK. The CDR3 region has the DNA TGTGCCAGCAGCCAAGATTTCAGCTCCTACGAGCAGTACTTC. It specifies CASSQDFSSYEQYF. The full variable domain, its missing parts supplied by reference TRBV14 and TRBJ2-7, is EAGVTQFPSHSVIEKGQTVTLRCDPISGHDNLYWYRRVMGKEIKFLLHFVKESKQDESGMPNNRFLAERTGGTYSTLKVQPAELEDSGVYFCASSQDFSSYEQYFGPGTRLTVT.

This clone was observed once. J is TRBJ1-5 and V is TRBV30; 8 bases fit TRBD1. This CDR3 contains 13 residues. Trimming removed 2 bases from V and 5 bases from J; junction bases left unmatched: 2. Looked up from germline, CDR1 is GTSNPN and CDR2 is SVGIG (reference sequence). CDR3 sequence reads: CAWSLQGDQPQHF. The CDR3 coding sequence is TGTGCCTGGAGTCTACAGGGGGATCAGCCCCAGCATTTT.

The gene calls are TRBV7-3 and TRBJ2-6, with D perhaps assigned TRBD1 or TRBD2 (5 bases each). V was pared by 8 bases and J by 0 bases, with 14 bases between. The CDR3 contains 16 residues. From germline, CDR1 is SGHTA and CDR2 FQGTGA. This CDR3 is CASGNGARSGANVLTF. The CDR3 DNA is TGTGCCAGCGGGAACGGGGCCCGCTCTGGGGCCAACGTCCTGACTTTC.

V gene TRBV9 combines with J gene TRBJ2-7, with D perhaps TRBD2 (7 bases). Trimming removed 4 bases at V and 5 bases at J, with 16 bases between. Germline CDR1 and CDR2: SGDLS and YYNGEE. The CDR3 length is 14 residues. The CDR3 reads CASSPVGGRDEQYF. The CDR3 nucleotides are TGTGCCAGCAGCCCGGTCGGGGGGCGGGACGAGCAGTACTTC.

The V and J genes are TRBV9 and TRBJ2-7; TRBD1 matches at 12 bases. The V gene end was trimmed by 3 bases and the J gene end by 7 bases; junction bases not matched to a gene: 8. The CDR3 runs to 15 residues. CDR1 SGDLS and CDR2 YYNGEE come from the germline V gene. CDR3: CASSASGQGAEEQYF. The CDR3 nucleotides are TGTGCCAGCAGCGCCTCGGGACAGGGGGCTGAAGAGCAGTACTTC.

The genes are TRBV19 and TRBJ1-1; TRBD1 is a possible D gene (5 bases). Trimming removed 6 bases at V and 0 bases at J, with 8 bases between. This CDR3 has 13 amino acids. CDR1 LNHDA and CDR2 SQIVND come from the germline V gene (reference sequence). CDR3 in amino acids: CASRMGLNTEAFF. CDR3 in DNA: TGTGCCAGTAGGATGGGGCTGAACACTGAAGCTTTCTTT.

The chain has TRBV15 and TRBJ2-2; a possible D gene is TRBD2 (5 bases). Germline lookup yields CDR1 LNHNV and CDR2 YYDKDF (reference sequence). Trimming pared 0 bases from V and 5 bases from J, leaving 10 bases between. This CDR3 is 15 amino acids long. Here the CDR3 DNA reads TGTGCCACCAGCAGAGATTTCGGCGGGACCGGGGAGCTGTTTTTT. Its protein is CATSRDFGGTGELFF.

The V and J genes are TRBV5-1 and TRBJ2-7, with D possibly matching TRBD2 (5 bases). Germline V gives CDR1 SGHRS, CDR2 YFSETQ. This CDR3 spans 15 amino acids. V was clipped by 4 bases and J by 6 bases, with 20 bases between them. CDR3 sequence (DNA): TGCGCCAGCAGCCCGGACGGAACTCTAGCTATCGAGCAGTACTTC. Translating gives CASSPDGTLAIEQYF.

This rearrangement joins TRBV25-1 to TRBJ1-2; unclear D gene. V was clipped by 6 bases and J by 8 bases, with 19 bases between them. Germline V gene sequence: CDR1 MGHDK, CDR2 SYGVNS. The CDR3 is 14 residues long. In nucleotides, the CDR3 is TGTGCCAGCAGAAGTACTCAGTGGGATTACGGCTACACCTTC. Translating gives CASRSTQWDYGYTF.

The chain employs TRBV4-1 and TRBJ1-2; perhaps TRBD1 as D (6 bases). V shed 0 bases and J shed 8 bases, with 7 bases lying between them. The length of the CDR3 is 12 residues. In germline, CDR1 is MGHRA, CDR2 YSYEKL. Here the CDR3 reads CASSQEQGGYTF. In DNA, the CDR3 is TGCGCCAGCAGCCAAGAACAGGGAGGCTACACCTTC.

The CDR3 here is CATSRRDFVSGNTIYF. The CDR3 coding sequence is TGTGCCACCAGCCGGCGGGACTTTGTCTCTGGAAACACCATATATTTT. The genes are TRBV15 and TRBJ1-3, with D possibly TRBD1 on 5 matching bases. The germline V gene has CDR1 LNHNV and CDR2 YYDKDF (reference sequence). The CDR3 is 16 residues long. V was cut by 5 bases and J by 0 bases, with 14 bases left in between.

The rearrangement joins TRBV11-2 to TRBJ2-1, with D perhaps TRBD1 (6 bases). V lost 2 bases, J lost 6 bases, and 11 bases lay in between. CDR1 is SGHAT, CDR2 FQNNGV, per germline. The CDR3 is 14 amino acids. Here the CDR3 DNA reads TGTGCCAGCAGCTTATCAGGACAGAGCAATGAGCAGTTCTTC. Translation: CASSLSGQSNEQFF. Combining the CDR3 with reference TRBV11-2 and TRBJ2-1 gives the whole variable domain EAGVAQSPRYKIIEKRQSVAFWCNPISGHATLYWYQQILGQGPKLLIQFQNNGVVDDSQLPKDRFSAERLKGVDSTLKIQPAKLEDSAVYLCASSLSGQSNEQFFGPGTRLTVL.